The 27 T cell receptor beta chains reported below all come from one sample, sequenced in a study of CD8+CD57+ T cells in acquired aplastic anemia. Profiles of TCR beta VDJ and CDR3 were generated from a genomic DNA template. Each CDR3 protein gets one entry after TCRdb re-called the reads with MiXCR. The table records 90,000 to 120,000 distinct CDR3 sequences, approximately 48% of them present only once. The specimen was sorted CD4+, CD8+, or CD8+CD57+ T cells (not recorded which) from PBMCs. The origin of the receptors is a human donor in good health, serving as a control.

The J gene is TRBJ2-1, the V gene TRBV19; maybe TRBD2 (5 bases). The V gene lost 5 bases and the J gene lost 4 bases, with 15 bases spanning the gap. CDR1 and CDR2 (germline): LNHDA, SQIVND (reference sequence). The CDR3 has 15 residues. CDR3 sequence reads: CASSRSRGDYNEQFF. The DNA of the CDR3 is TGTGCCAGTAGTCGATCTCGGGGAGATTACAATGAGCAGTTCTTC. The complete variable domain, with remaining parts taken from reference TRBV19 and TRBJ2-1, reads DGGITQSPKYLFRKEGQNVTLSCEQNLNHDAMYWYRQDPGQGLRLIYYSQIVNDFQKGDIAEGYSVSREKKESFPLTVTSAQKNPTAFYLCASSRSRGDYNEQFFGPGTRLTVL.

This clonotype was found a few times. A much larger clone lies one base from this, so it may be a read error. This CDR3 is missing its conserved last phenylalanine or tryptophan, likely due to a read error. Because the CDR3's place on the DNA is in doubt, the DNA is left out and the CDR3 is given as listed by TCRdb. This chain uses TRBV5-1 with TRBJ2-7; the table's TRBD2 call for D was not verified on the DNA. The CDR3 adds up to 10 amino acids, both ends counted. Per the germline V gene, CDR1 is SGHRS and CDR2 is YFSETQ. The CDR3 region is CATEGLADYL.

Regarding this clonotype: This may be a read error, as it is one base from a much larger clone. The chain links TRBV5-5 to TRBJ2-7; no clear D gene. This CDR3 region has 11 residues. Germline CDR1 SGHKS, CDR2 YYEKEE (reference sequence). Trimming took off 3 bases at V and 5 bases at J, with 6 bases between the two ends. CDR3 coding DNA: TGTGCCAGCAGCTCCCAGCACGAGCAGTACTTC. Protein sequence: CASSSQHEQYF.

There are many counts of this clonotype. A much larger clone lies one base from this, so it may be a read error. The chain uses TRBV29-1 and TRBJ1-1, with 7 nucleotides matching TRBD1. The CDR3 has 16 amino acids. CDR1 is SQVTM and CDR2 is ANQGSEA in the germline V gene. The J segment lost 6 bases and the V segment lost 5 bases, leaving 18 bases of the junction unmatched. The CDR3 sequence: CSVPRPKGAGDAEAFF. CDR3 coding DNA: TGCAGCGTTCCCCGACCCAAGGGGGCAGGTGACGCTGAAGCTTTCTTT.

This clonotype has at least ten counts. The rearrangement uses TRBV7-2 and TRBJ1-1, with TRBD1 as a possible D gene (5 bases). Germline assignment: CDR1 SGHTA and CDR2 FQGNSA. Trimming removed 5 bases at V and 7 bases at J, with 20 bases between. This CDR3 region has 15 residues. CDR3 sequence reads: CASSGGSSGFLEAFF. Written as DNA, the CDR3 is TGTGCCAGCAGCGGGGGGAGTTCGGGGTTCCTTGAAGCTTTCTTT.

A few counts support this clonotype. This chain uses TRBV5-1 with TRBJ1-1, with TRBD1 matching 7 bases. V was pared by 4 bases and J by 6 bases, with 6 bases of the junction left unmatched. CDR1 SGHRS and CDR2 YFSETQ come from the germline V gene. This CDR3 contains 13 residues. The CDR3, as DNA: TGCGCCAGCAGCGCTAGCCAGGGGGCTGAAGCTTTCTTT. Encoded protein: CASSASQGAEAFF.

The chain carries TRBV2 and TRBJ1-1; unclear D gene. The CDR3 is 13 residues long. Trimming took 2 bases from V and 0 from J, leaving 4 bases between them. Germline assignment: CDR1 SNHLY and CDR2 FYNNEI. The CDR3 region is CASSELMNTEAFF. The CDR3, as DNA: TGTGCCAGCAGTGAATTGATGAACACTGAAGCTTTCTTT.

This chain links TRBV19 with TRBJ2-2, with 8 bases that match TRBD1. The CDR3 runs 14 residues. Germline V gene data show CDR1 as LNHDA and CDR2 as SQIVND (reference sequence). J was trimmed by 3 bases and V by 11 bases; bases with no gene match: 8. CDR3 amino acids: CARDQQGDTGELFF. In DNA, the CDR3 is TGTGCCCGGGATCAACAGGGGGACACCGGGGAGCTGTTTTTT.

Concerning this clonotype itself: This clone may be a read error of a much larger clone one base away. The chain combines TRBV12-3 or TRBV12-4 with TRBJ1-2; possibly TRBD1 for D (6 bases). The CDR3 loop spans 17 amino acids. V dropped 7 bases and J dropped 4 bases, with 25 bases sitting between them. The CDR3 DNA follows: TGTGCCAGCACTAGAACCGTTACAGGGCGTCCGGGCTATGGCTACACCTTC. It translates to CASTRTVTGRPGYGYTF.

Points on this clonotype: At one end the junction does not follow the germline gene, possibly because of a read error. The V gene is TRBV15, the J gene TRBJ2-7; D might be TRBD2 (6 bases). The CDR3 has 14 amino acids. Germline lookup yields CDR1 LNHNV and CDR2 YYDKDF (reference sequence). In DNA, the CDR3 is TGTGCCGCCAGCAGCCAAGATCGGGGGTACGAGCAGTACTTC. Its translation is CAASSQDRGYEQYF. The complete variable domain, with remaining parts taken from reference TRBV15 and TRBJ2-7, reads DAMVIQNPRYQVTQFGKPVTLSCSQTLNHNVMYWYQQKSSQAPKLLFHYYDKDFNNEADTPDNFQSRRPNTSFCFLDIRSPGLGDTAMYLCAASSQDRGYEQYFGPGTRLTVT.

In the case of this clonotype: The final CDR3 position lacks the conserved phenylalanine or tryptophan, pointing to a likely read error. The J gene is TRBJ1-2, the V gene TRBV11-2; tentative D call: TRBD1 (6 bases). This CDR3 is 14 amino acids long. V was shortened by 2 bases and J by 6 bases, with 13 bases between the two germline ends. Germline CDR1 reads SGHAT; CDR2 reads FQNNGV. The CDR3 sequence is CASSLPDGGHGYTL. The CDR3 nucleotides are TGTGCCAGCAGCTTACCGGACGGGGGGCATGGCTACACCCTC.

About this clonotype itself: A much more abundant neighbour one base away suggests this may be a read error. The rearrangement uses TRBV6-1 and TRBJ1-5, with a possible D match to TRBD1 (6 bases). CDR3 length: 15 amino acids. Trimming removed 8 bases at V and 0 bases at J, with 14 bases between. Germline V gene sequence: CDR1 MNHNS, CDR2 SASEGT. Here the CDR3 DNA reads TGTGCCAGCGGTGTGTACAGGGTTAGCAATCAGCCCCAGCATTTT. Amino acids: CASGVYRVSNQPQHF.

The genes are TRBV24-1 and TRBJ2-2, with D possibly called TRBD1 or TRBD2 (5 bases each). The CDR3 covers 16 residues. Germline lookup yields CDR1 KGHDR and CDR2 SFDVKD. Trimming pared 6 bases from V and 4 bases from J, leaving 17 bases between. CDR3 amino acids: CATSSHRPGSTGELFF. DNA for the CDR3: TGTGCCACCAGTTCACACAGGCCAGGGAGCACCGGGGAGCTGTTTTTT.

This sequence joins TRBV4-1 and TRBJ1-1; D gene uncertain. Trimming cost V 1 base and J 4 bases, with 10 bases left between them. Germline CDR1 MGHRA, CDR2 YSYEKL. CDR3 length: 14 residues. The CDR3 is CASSQVDRGTEAFF. CDR3 nucleotide sequence: TGCGCCAGCAGCCAAGTTGACCGGGGCACTGAAGCTTTCTTT.

This clonotype was seen many times. The chain couples TRBV6-1 to TRBJ2-5; TRBD2 matches at 11 bases. Germline assignment: CDR1 MNHNS and CDR2 SASEGT. V was clipped by 6 bases and J by 4 bases; unmatched bases: 19. The CDR3 is 19 residues long. The CDR3 region has the DNA TGTGCCAGCAGCCCCGAGGTAGCGGGGGGGATATTAGCAGGAGAGACCCAGTACTTC. Translating it yields CASSPEVAGGILAGETQYF.

This clonotype appeared a few times. The rearrangement uses TRBV7-3 and TRBJ2-5; possibly TRBD2 for D (5 bases). The germline V gene has CDR1 SGHTA and CDR2 FQGTGA. V was shortened by 4 bases and J by 5 bases, with 11 bases between the two germline ends. The length of the CDR3 is 13 residues. For the CDR3, the DNA is TGTGCCAGCAGCTCGACGGTAGCGGAGACCCAGTACTTC. Translated: CASSSTVAETQYF.

The rearrangement links TRBV2 to TRBJ2-3; D unclear. Germline CDR1 and CDR2: SNHLY and FYNNEI. The CDR3 has 14 amino acids. Trimming pared 1 base from V and 7 bases from J, leaving 12 bases between. CDR3 region: CASSEDGILNTQYF. The CDR3 bases are TGTGCCAGCAGTGAAGATGGGATTCTGAATACGCAGTATTTT.

This chain joins TRBV12-5 and TRBJ2-7; possibly TRBD1 for D (7 bases). V gave up 6 bases and J gave up 5 bases, with 17 bases separating them. The CDR3 contains 14 residues. Germline V gene data show CDR1 as LGHNT and CDR2 as FRNRAP. The DNA of the CDR3 is TGTGCTAGTGGGCTCACGGAGGGGGCGGACGAGCAGTACTTC. Residues: CASGLTEGADEQYF.

Regarding this clonotype: It may be a read error: a sequence one base away is much more abundant. The rearrangement links TRBV4-1 to TRBJ1-4, with D maybe TRBD1 (5 bases). CDR3 size: 17 residues. V lost 0 bases, J lost 2 bases, and 13 bases lay in between. Germline V gene data show CDR1 as MGHRA and CDR2 as YSYEKL. The CDR3 coding sequence is TGCGCCAGCAGCCAAGATCAGGGACCGGGCACTAATGAAAAACTGTTTTTT. This translates into CASSQDQGPGTNEKLFF.

The sample holds many counts of this clonotype. This chain uses TRBV25-1 with TRBJ1-1; D call uncertain. V was shortened by 7 bases and J by 2 bases, with 11 bases between the two germline ends. CDR3 length: 13 amino acids. Germline CDR1 is MGHDK and CDR2 is SYGVNS. The CDR3 DNA reads as TGTGCCAGCAAAGGAAATCAAAACACTGAAGCTTTCTTT. As protein: CASKGNQNTEAFF.

This clonotype has a count of ten or more. The chain is built from TRBV5-6 and TRBJ1-2; TRBD1 might be the D (6 bases). CDR3 length: 17 amino acids. The V end was cut by 0 bases, the J end by 8 bases, with 23 bases between. Per the germline V gene, CDR1 is SGHDT and CDR2 is YYEEEE. The CDR3 coding sequence is TGTGCCAGCAGCTTGGAACTTTACAGGGCTCACGAGGTCGGCTACACCTTC. Protein sequence: CASSLELYRAHEVGYTF.

The table lists this clonotype with a few counts. The CDR3 DNA follows: TGCAGTGCCCCTACAGTGGTCCAAGAGACCCAGTACTTC. This codes for CSAPTVVQETQYF. J is TRBJ2-5 and V is TRBV20-1; D not certain. This CDR3 comprises 13 residues. Between the trimmed V and J ends, which lost 6 bases and 1 base, there was a span of 12 bases. Germline CDR1 reads DFQATT; CDR2 reads SNEGSKA (reference sequence).

Only a few counts were recorded for this clonotype. The rearrangement joins TRBV7-3 to TRBJ1-6; D not certain. Trimming removed 1 base at V and 10 bases at J, with 11 bases between. The germline V gene encodes CDR1 SGHTA and CDR2 FQGTGA. The CDR3 length is 14 residues. The CDR3: CASSLREGGSPLHF. DNA for the CDR3: TGTGCCAGCAGCTTAAGGGAGGGCGGATCACCCCTCCACTTT.

The gene calls are TRBV25-1 and TRBJ2-1, with D possibly TRBD2 on 6 matching bases. In germline, CDR1 is MGHDK, CDR2 SYGVNS. Trimming removed 6 bases at V and 11 bases at J, with 17 bases between. CDR3 size: 13 residues. The CDR3 region has the DNA TGTGCCAGCAGCTTAGAGGGCCGGGGGAAGCAGTTCTTC. Translated: CASSLEGRGKQFF.

This chain links TRBV19 with TRBJ2-7; TRBD2 matches at 7 bases. V lost 3 bases and J lost 4; bases outside the gene matches: 3. The CDR3 is 13 residues long. From germline, CDR1 is LNHDA and CDR2 SQIVND (reference sequence). The CDR3 region has the DNA TGTGCCAGTAGTATGGGGGGGATTTACGAGCAGTACTTC. The encoded protein is CASSMGGIYEQYF.

This clonotype was counted at least ten times. The chain combines TRBV25-1 with TRBJ1-1; perhaps TRBD1 as D (5 bases). The V end was cut by 1 base, the J end by 3 bases, with 9 bases between. Germline assignment: CDR1 MGHDK and CDR2 SYGVNS. The CDR3 sequence is 14 residues long. CDR3 bases: TGTGCCAGCAGTGAATTGGCGGGGGACACTGAAGCTTTCTTT. Its protein is CASSELAGDTEAFF.

The V and J genes are TRBV2 and TRBJ2-7, with D maybe TRBD1 (6 bases). CDR1 is SNHLY and CDR2 is FYNNEI in the germline V gene. Deletions cut 5 bases from V and 9 bases from J, with 17 bases between. The CDR3 loop spans 13 amino acids. The CDR3 DNA follows: TGTGCCAGCAGTATCTTAGGACAGTCGCGGCAGTACTTC. This encodes CASSILGQSRQYF.